The 5 T cell receptor beta chains presented below share a single source sample, sequenced in a study of neurological immune-mediated disorders. TCRdb re-derived calls from the 5' RACE reads in MiXCR, one entry per CDR3 protein. The sample shows 90,000 to 100,000 distinct CDR3 sequences, 3% to 4% of them seen only once. Sample: PBMCs. These receptors came from a woman in her late teens or twenties with multiple sclerosis.

This clonotype was recorded many times. This chain links TRBV5-5 with TRBJ2-2; D is possibly TRBD2 (7 bases). The CDR3 is made up of 16 amino acids. The V gene's germline CDR1 is SGHKS and CDR2 YYEKEE (reference sequence). With 4 bases removed from V and 7 bases from J, the gap between germline ends came to 20 bases. In DNA form, the CDR3 reads TGTGCCAGCAGCCCCGCACCGGGGGGCTGGAGCGGGGAGCTGTTTTTT. Protein: CASSPAPGGWSGELFF.

This clonotype occurred many times. V gene TRBV11-2 combines with J gene TRBJ2-7; maybe TRBD2 (6 bases). The CDR3 loop spans 14 amino acids. V was pared by 0 bases and J by 0 bases, with 6 bases between. Germline lookup yields CDR1 SGHAT and CDR2 FQNNGV. The CDR3 loop is CASSLDGSSYEQYF. In DNA form, the CDR3 reads TGTGCCAGCAGCTTAGACGGGAGCTCCTACGAGCAGTACTTC.

This clonotype was detected a few times. This clone may be a read error of a much larger clone one base away. The chain recombines TRBV6-5 with TRBJ1-1; 7 positions agree with TRBD1. CDR1 is MNHEY, CDR2 SVGAGI, per germline. The CDR3 sequence is 15 residues long. J gave up 1 base and V 5 bases, and 7 bases lay outside the gene matches. The CDR3 sequence: CASSRQGHQNTEAFF. The CDR3 DNA reads TGTGCCAGCAGTAGACAGGGACACCAGAACACTGAAGCTTTCTTT.

This clonotype occurred many times. The chain carries TRBV5-1 and TRBJ2-1; D possibly corresponds to TRBD2 (6 bases). CDR3 length: 13 residues. The germline CDR1 and CDR2 sequences are SGHRS and YFSETQ. V lost 4 bases, J lost 8 bases, and 13 bases lay in between. The CDR3 DNA sequence: TGCGCCAGCAGCCCGGGGACTTCGCATGAGCAGTTCTTC. Translation: CASSPGTSHEQFF.

The gene calls are TRBV28 and TRBJ2-3; TRBD2 aligns across 9 bases. CDR3 length: 16 residues. Germline V CDR1 and CDR2: MDHEN, SYDVKM. The J segment lost 0 bases and the V segment lost 9 bases, leaving 10 bases of the junction unmatched. CDR3 region: CARSRLAEPSTDTQYF. Here the CDR3 DNA reads TGTGCCAGAAGCAGACTAGCGGAGCCTAGCACAGATACGCAGTATTTT.